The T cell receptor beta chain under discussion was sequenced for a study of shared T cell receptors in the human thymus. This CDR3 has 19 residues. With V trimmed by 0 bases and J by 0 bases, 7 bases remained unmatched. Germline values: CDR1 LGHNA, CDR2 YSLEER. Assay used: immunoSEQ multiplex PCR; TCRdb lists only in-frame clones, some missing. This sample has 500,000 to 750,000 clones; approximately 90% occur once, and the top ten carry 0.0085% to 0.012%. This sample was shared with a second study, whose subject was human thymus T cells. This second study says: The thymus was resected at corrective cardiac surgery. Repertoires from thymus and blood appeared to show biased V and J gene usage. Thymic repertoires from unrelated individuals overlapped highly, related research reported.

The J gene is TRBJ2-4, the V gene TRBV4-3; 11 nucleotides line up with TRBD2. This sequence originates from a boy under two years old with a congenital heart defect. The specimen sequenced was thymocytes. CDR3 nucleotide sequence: TGCGCCAGCAGCCAAGATCTAGCGGGAGGTCCTCTAGCCAAAAACATTCAGTACTTC. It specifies CASSQDLAGGPLAKNIQYF.